This entry is about one TCR beta chain. Its antigen is currently unknown. TCRdb reanalysed the reads using MiXCR and keeps one entry per CDR3 protein. The data contain some 450,000 distinct CDR3 sequences, approximately 33% of them singletons. There are 15 residues in the CDR3. V gave up 3 bases and J gave up 3 bases; unmatched junction bases: 5. Germline CDR1 and CDR2: LNHDA and SQIVND (reference sequence). This specimen belongs to a study of T cell repertoires in cytomegalovirus infection. Study context: An indication of both CMV infection and matching HLA type came from public TCR beta signatures. Broader study findings: CMV-specific HLA-C-restricted TCR beta clonotypes dominated the ex vivo response. Public TCR beta family frequency separated CMV-and-HLA carriers, including in an independent cohort.

The sample consisted of PBMCs. The sequence was obtained from a human donor in good health (CMV status not recorded). Some clones in this sample may be carry-over from other donors' samples. The V gene is TRBV19, the J gene TRBJ2-1; 7 nucleotides align to TRBD2. The CDR3 is CASSMGGKVYNEQFF. The CDR3 coding sequence is TGTGCCAGTAGTATGGGAGGGAAAGTCTACAATGAGCAGTTCTTC.